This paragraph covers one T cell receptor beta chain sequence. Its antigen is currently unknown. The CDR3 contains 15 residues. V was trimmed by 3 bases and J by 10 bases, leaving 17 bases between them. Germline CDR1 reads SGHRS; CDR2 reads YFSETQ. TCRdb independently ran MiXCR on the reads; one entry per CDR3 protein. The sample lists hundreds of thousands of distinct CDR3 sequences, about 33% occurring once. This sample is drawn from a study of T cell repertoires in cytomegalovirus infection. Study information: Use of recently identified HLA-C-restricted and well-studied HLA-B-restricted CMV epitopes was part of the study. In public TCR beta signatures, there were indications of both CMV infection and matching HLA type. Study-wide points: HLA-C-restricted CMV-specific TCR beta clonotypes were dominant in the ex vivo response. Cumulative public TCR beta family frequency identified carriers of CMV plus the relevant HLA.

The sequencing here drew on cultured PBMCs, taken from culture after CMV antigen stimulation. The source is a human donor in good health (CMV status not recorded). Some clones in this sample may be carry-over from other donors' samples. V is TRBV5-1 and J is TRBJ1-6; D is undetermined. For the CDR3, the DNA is TGCGCCAGCAGCTGGGATGCGAGCGGGTACTCACCCCTCCACTTT. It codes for CASSWDASGYSPLHF.